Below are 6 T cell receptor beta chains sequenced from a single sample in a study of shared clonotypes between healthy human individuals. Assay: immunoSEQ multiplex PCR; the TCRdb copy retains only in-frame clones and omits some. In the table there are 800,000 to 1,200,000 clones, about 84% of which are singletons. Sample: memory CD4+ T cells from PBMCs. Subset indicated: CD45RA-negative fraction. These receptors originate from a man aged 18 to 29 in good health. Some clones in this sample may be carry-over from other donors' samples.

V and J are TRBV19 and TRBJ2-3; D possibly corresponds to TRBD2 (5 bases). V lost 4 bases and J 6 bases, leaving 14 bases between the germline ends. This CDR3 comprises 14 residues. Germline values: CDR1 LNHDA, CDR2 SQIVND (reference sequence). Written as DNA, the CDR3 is TGTGCCAGTAGTACCGACTACCCCAGGGATACGCAGTATTTT. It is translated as CASSTDYPRDTQYF.

Here the CDR3 DNA reads TGTGCCAGCAGCGCCGGGACTAGCGGAGGGTACCAAGAGACCCAGTACTTC. This sequence encodes CASSAGTSGGYQETQYF. This chain uses TRBV9 with TRBJ2-5, with 11 bases fitting TRBD2. CDR1 and CDR2 from the germline V gene are SGDLS and YYNGEE. The CDR3 loop spans 17 amino acids. The V and J ends lost 3 bases and 0 bases, in that order; junction bases with no gene match: 7.

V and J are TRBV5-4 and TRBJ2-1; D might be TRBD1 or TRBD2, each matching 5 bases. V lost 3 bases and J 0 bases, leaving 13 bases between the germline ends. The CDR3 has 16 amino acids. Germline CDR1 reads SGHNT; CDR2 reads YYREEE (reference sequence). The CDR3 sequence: CASSSKRDPSYNEQFF. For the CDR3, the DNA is TGTGCCAGCAGCTCGAAAAGGGACCCCTCCTACAATGAGCAGTTCTTC.

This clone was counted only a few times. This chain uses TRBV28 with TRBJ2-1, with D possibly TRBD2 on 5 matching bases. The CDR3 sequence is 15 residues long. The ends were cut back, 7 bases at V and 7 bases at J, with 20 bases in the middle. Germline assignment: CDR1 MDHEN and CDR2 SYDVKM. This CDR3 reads CASTSPGSQMNEQFF. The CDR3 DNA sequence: TGTGCCAGCACATCCCCGGGATCCCAAATGAATGAGCAGTTCTTC.

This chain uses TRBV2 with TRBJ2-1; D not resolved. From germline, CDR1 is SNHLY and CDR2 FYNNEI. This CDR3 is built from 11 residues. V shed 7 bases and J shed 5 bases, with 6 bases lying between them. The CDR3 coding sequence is TGTGCCAGCATGGGGAACAATGAGCAGTTCTTC. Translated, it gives CASMGNNEQFF.

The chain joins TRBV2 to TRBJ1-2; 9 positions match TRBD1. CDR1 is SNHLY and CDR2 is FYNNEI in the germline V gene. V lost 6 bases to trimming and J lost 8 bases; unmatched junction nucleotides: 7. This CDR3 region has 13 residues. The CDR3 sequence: CASSEDRGIGYTF. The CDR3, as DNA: TGTGCCAGCAGCGAGGACAGGGGTATCGGCTACACCTTC. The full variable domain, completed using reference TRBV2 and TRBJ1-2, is EPEVTQTPSHQVTQMGQEVILRCVPISNHLYFYWYRQILGQKVEFLVSFYNNEISEKSEIFDDQFSVERPDGSNFTLKIRSTKLEDSAMYFCASSEDRGIGYTFGSGTRLTVV.